The TCR beta chain described here comes from a study of blood T cell repertoires in COVID-19. For the study at large: Sources were T cells, B-cell-depleted T cells, or PBMCs; the material itself was cDNA or gDNA.

In the original analysis: Amplification of reference gene primers was used by the study to estimate nucleated cell counts. This table comes from immunoSEQ multiplex PCR, and its TCRdb copy is limited to in-frame clones, with some not included. V, J and clone size were drawn from that table, and D and trimming were deduced from the DNA. The sample has under 200,000 clones; around 87% are singletons. This clonotype was obtained from a woman of 80 years or more with COVID-19, enrolled during active disease. The sequenced sample was peripheral blood.

The CDR3 reads CASSENRGNGYTF. DNA of the CDR3: TGTGCCAGCAGTGAGAATCGGGGGAATGGCTACACCTTC. V usage is TRBV25-1 and J usage is TRBJ1-2; tentative D call: TRBD1 (5 bases). CDR3 length: 13 amino acids. CDR1 and CDR2 from the germline V gene are MGHDK and SYGVNS. Trimming cost V 3 bases and J 6 bases, with 11 bases left between them.